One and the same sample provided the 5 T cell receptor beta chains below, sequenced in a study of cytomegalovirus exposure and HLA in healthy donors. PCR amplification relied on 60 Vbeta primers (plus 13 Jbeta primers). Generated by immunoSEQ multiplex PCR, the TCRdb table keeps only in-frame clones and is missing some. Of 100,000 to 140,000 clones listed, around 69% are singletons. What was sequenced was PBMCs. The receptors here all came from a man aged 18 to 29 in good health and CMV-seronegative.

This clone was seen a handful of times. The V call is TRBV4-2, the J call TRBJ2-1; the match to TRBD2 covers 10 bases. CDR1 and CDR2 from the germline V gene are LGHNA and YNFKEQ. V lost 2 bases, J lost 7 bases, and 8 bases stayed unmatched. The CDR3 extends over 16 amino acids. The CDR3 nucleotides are TGTGCCAGCAGCCAACGCGCGACTAGCGGGCAAAATGAGCAGTTCTTC. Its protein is CASSQRATSGQNEQFF.

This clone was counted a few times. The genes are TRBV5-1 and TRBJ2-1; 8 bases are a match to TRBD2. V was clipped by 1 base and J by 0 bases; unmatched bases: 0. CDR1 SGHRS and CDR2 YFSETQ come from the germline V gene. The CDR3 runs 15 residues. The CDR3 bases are TGCGCCAGCAGCTTGACTAGCGGCTCCTACAATGAGCAGTTCTTC. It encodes CASSLTSGSYNEQFF. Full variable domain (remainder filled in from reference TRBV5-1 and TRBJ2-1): KAGVTQTPRYLIKTRGQQVTLSCSPISGHRSVSWYQQTPGQGLQFLFEYFSETQRNKGNFPGRFSGRQFSNSRSEMNVSTLELGDSALYLCASSLTSGSYNEQFFGPGTRLTVL.

As DNA, the CDR3 is TGCGCCAGCAGCCAAGAGGGCGGGACAGGGTCAGAGACCCAGTACTTC. This encodes CASSQEGGTGSETQYF. This chain joins TRBV4-3 and TRBJ2-5; TRBD1 matches 9 bases. This CDR3 has 16 amino acids. Germline V gives CDR1 LGHNA, CDR2 YSLEER. The junction had 6 bases not matched to a gene; V was cut back by 0 bases and J by 4 bases.

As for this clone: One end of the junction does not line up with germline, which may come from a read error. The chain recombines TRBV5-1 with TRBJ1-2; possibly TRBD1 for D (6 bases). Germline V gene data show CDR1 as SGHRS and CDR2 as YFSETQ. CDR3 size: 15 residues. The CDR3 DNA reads TGCGCCAGCAGCTTGGTGCCCGAGGGACACTATGGCTACCCCTTC. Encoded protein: CASSLVPEGHYGYPF.

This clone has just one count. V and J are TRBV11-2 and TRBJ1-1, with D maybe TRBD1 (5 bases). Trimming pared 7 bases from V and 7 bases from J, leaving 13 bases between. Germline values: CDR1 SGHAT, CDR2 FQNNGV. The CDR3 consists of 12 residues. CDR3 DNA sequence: TGTGCCAGCAACCAATTCGGACATGAAGCTTTCTTT. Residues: CASNQFGHEAFF.